These T cell receptor beta chains were read from a single sample in a study of T-cell memory formation after mild COVID-19. TCRdb used MiXCR to reprocess the 5' RACE reads, holding one entry per CDR3 protein. This sample has tens of thousands of distinct CDR3 sequences, with approximately 9% found just once. Sequenced: PBMCs or a T cell subset sorted from them (not recorded which). These receptors all come from an adult woman who had mild COVID-19 (a few samples of this study predate the infection). Cell type and time point are not known. Each CDR3 is given with its conserved first and last residue. Not all rows give a size; the values are once, few, many and, for expanded clones, a class.

V	size	J	CDR3
TRBV3-1	few	TRBJ1-3	CASSQDLLGRSGNTIYF
TRBV27	NA	TRBJ2-3	CASSTIGTSPSTDTQYF
TRBV7-2	many	TRBJ2-1	CASSILAGTYNEQFF
TRBV6-5	NA	TRBJ2-3	CASRGTSDTQYF
TRBV19	few	TRBJ1-4	CASSIQRVAGEKLFF
TRBV7-9	NA	TRBJ2-3	CASSSLGGQGRGDTQYF
TRBV4-1	NA	TRBJ1-6	CASSQGARSNSPLHF
TRBV7-2	few	TRBJ2-3	CASSSLAGGMADTQYF
TRBV7-2	few	TRBJ1-1	CASRVRGVNTEAFF
TRBV24-1	few	TRBJ2-3	CATSASGALRNTQYF
TRBV7-2	many	TRBJ2-1	CASSQTVEQFF
TRBV7-9	many	TRBJ2-2	CASSPPRSNTGELFF
TRBV11-1	NA	TRBJ2-1	CASSSRHPGTKNNEQFF
TRBV5-1	few	TRBJ2-7	CASSPGGAYEQYF
TRBV11-2	few	TRBJ1-2	CASSLGVATNYGYTF
TRBV7-9	few	TRBJ1-1	CASSLYGVWDSVNTEAFF
TRBV15	few	TRBJ1-2	CATSRGAGGGVYGYTF
TRBV2	few	TRBJ2-3	CASSVSVSTDTQYF
TRBV7-2	NA	TRBJ2-1	CASSLAQVGQGSNEQFF
TRBV5-1	NA	TRBJ2-1	CASRIDSSEQFF
TRBV7-2	many	TRBJ1-5	CASSLDSSRNQPQHF
TRBV20-1	few	TRBJ2-3	CSARVGGFGTDTQYF
TRBV5-1	few	TRBJ1-6	CASSANRGRNSPLHF
TRBV9	NA	TRBJ1-2	CASSASGYGYTF
TRBV29-1	few	TRBJ2-2	CSVEGGEYPGELFF
TRBV30	many	TRBJ2-3	CAWSRGGPGTDTQYF
TRBV20-1	many	TRBJ2-1	CSARGGTSGKVIEQFF
TRBV7-4	few	TRBJ1-1	CASSPRFEAFF
TRBV29-1	NA	TRBJ2-3	CSVNRDLIFNTQYF
TRBV10-3	few	TRBJ1-2	CAIREDSNYGYTF
TRBV29-1	many	TRBJ2-5	CSVVGGSKETQYF
TRBV12-3/TRBV12-4	NA	TRBJ2-1	CASKKGGSSYNEQFF